The clone carrying this T cell receptor (beta chain) was seen only once. CDR3 size: 14 residues. Germline trimming cut 6 bases from V and 7 bases from J; bases unmatched to any gene: 11. Germline V gene data show CDR1 as MNHEY and CDR2 as SVGAGI. The data stem from a study of T cell changes during pregnancy in multiple sclerosis. Produced via immunoSEQ multiplex PCR; TCRdb's table is partial and in-frame only. The data show approximately 88,000 clones, 80% to 95% seen once. The sequencing used peripheral blood, collected in the first trimester of pregnancy. V usage is TRBV6-5 and J usage is TRBJ1-2; 7 positions agree with TRBD1. This receptor was identified in a female donor with multiple sclerosis, enrolled in a pregnancy study. The CDR3 sequence is CASRPGQLSGGYTF. The CDR3 DNA follows: TGTGCCAGCAGGCCGGGACAGCTCTCGGGTGGCTACACCTTC.